This T cell receptor (beta chain) is drawn from a study of post-analysis software for immune sequencing data. Study details: Disease trajectories encompassed relapsing-remitting, secondary progressive and progressive-relapsing multiple sclerosis.

The TCR beta cDNA libraries carried unique molecular identifiers. TCRdb re-analysed the PCR reads in MiXCR, keeping a single row per CDR3 protein. The sample has about 760,000 distinct CDR3 sequences, about 27% seen once. The J segment lost 4 bases and the V segment lost 2 bases, leaving 6 bases of the junction unmatched. Germline loops: CDR1 DFQATT, CDR2 SNEGSKA (reference sequence). The CDR3 contains 14 residues. A remark on this clonotype: Its antigen remains unidentified.

Notes on the study in general: Relative to controls, patients had about five TRBV segments at higher frequency, with TRBV5-6, TRBV5-1 and TRBV20-1 among these. The normalized Chao1 diversity of multiple sclerosis patients was significantly lower than that of controls. With F measure, samples from one preparation batch clustered together strongly.

The chain has TRBV20-1 and TRBJ2-7, with 9 bases fitting TRBD2. Sequencing was performed on blood. The sequence was obtained from a girl aged 10 to 17 with multiple sclerosis. The CDR3 region has the DNA TGCAGTGCTAGAATAGCGGGGGAGAGTTACGAGCAGTACTTC. It translates to CSARIAGESYEQYF.